This T cell receptor beta chain originates from a study of OX40 agonist ivuxolimab in advanced cancers. Study-wide context: The study gave patients intravenous ivuxolimab at 0.01 to 10 mg/kg every 2 weeks.

Whole-study findings and limits: The antigens recognized by the expanded peripheral T cells, that is their antigen specificity, were not determined. Dose levels from 0.1 to 3.0 mg/kg saw CD4+ and CD8+ blood T cells expand clonally by week 6.

This table comes from immunoSEQ multiplex PCR, and its TCRdb copy is limited to in-frame clones, with some not included. The sample yields 65,000 to 95,000 clones, 85% to 90% seen once. On this clone itself: Its antigen is not identified.

Source: CD4+ or CD8+ T cells sorted from blood, taken in a trial of the OX40 agonist ivuxolimab. The TCR was taken from an adult with an advanced solid tumor such as melanoma, head and neck, liver or kidney cancer.

CDR3 residues: CASSARDRTIEQFF. CDR3 nucleotides: TGTGCCAGCAGCGCCCGGGACAGAACGATTGAGCAGTTCTTC. This chain links TRBV7-8 with TRBJ2-1, with 7 bases aligning to TRBD1. The CDR3 extends over 14 amino acids. CDR1 is SGHVS and CDR2 is FQNEAQ in the germline V gene. The V gene end was trimmed by 5 bases and the J gene end by 9 bases; junction bases not matched to a gene: 10.